Described below is a single TCR beta chain sequence and its context. As yet, its antigen is unknown. This specimen belongs to a study of T cells after yellow fever vaccination. Whole-study findings and limits: FACS-sorted repertoires could harbor abundant contaminating bulk-population clonotypes. The booster saw the reappearance of most primary-vaccination clones (approximately 97% CD4, 88% CD8). CD4 and CD8 compartments shared a small share of clonotypes.

There are 14 residues in the CDR3. Trimming cost V 5 bases and J 10 bases, with 15 bases left between them. Germline CDR1 is SGHVS and CDR2 is FNYEAQ. The authors made TCR cDNA by 5'RACE template switching, adding a universal primer site and UMIs. MiXCR, applied by TCRdb to the 5' RACE reads, yields one record per CDR3 protein. The table lists fewer than 650,000 distinct CDR3 sequences, 21% of them singletons. The sample was PBMCs, taken 21 days after the first yellow fever vaccination. The rearrangement links TRBV7-6 to TRBJ1-6, with D maybe TRBD1 (6 bases). The sequence derives from a man aged 18 to 30 who received the YFV17D yellow fever vaccine. CDR3 residues: CASSPWQGQSPLHF. The CDR3 bases are TGTGCCAGCAGCCCCTGGCAGGGACAATCACCCCTCCACTTT.